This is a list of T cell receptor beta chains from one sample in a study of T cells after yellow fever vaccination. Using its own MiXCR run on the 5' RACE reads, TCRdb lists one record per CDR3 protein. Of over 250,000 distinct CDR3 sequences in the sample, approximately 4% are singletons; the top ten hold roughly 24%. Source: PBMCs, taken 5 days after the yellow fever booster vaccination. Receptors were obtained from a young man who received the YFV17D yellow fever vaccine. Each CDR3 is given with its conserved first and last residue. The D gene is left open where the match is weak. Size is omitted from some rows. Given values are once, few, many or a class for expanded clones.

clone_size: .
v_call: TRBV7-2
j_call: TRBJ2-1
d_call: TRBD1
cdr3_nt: TGTGCCAGCAGCCCGCGACAGGGGGCCTACAATGAGCAGTTCTTC
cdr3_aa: CASSPRQGAYNEQFF

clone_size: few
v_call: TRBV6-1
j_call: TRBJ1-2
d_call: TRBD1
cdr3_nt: TGTGCCAGCAGCGAAATCTCCGGGACAGGGCGTTTGCGAGGCTACACCTTC
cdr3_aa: CASSEISGTGRLRGYTF

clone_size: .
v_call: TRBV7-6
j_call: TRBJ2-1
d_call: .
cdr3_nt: TGTGCCAGCAGCTTAGACTTGAGGGGGAGCTCCTACAATGAGCAGTTCTTC
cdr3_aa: CASSLDLRGSSYNEQFF

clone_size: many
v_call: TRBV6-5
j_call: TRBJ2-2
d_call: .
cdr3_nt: TGTGCCAGCAGTTACTCCGCAACCCACTTTGCCGGGGAGCTGTTTTTT
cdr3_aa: CASSYSATHFAGELFF

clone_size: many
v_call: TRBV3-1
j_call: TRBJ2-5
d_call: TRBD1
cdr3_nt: TGTGCCAGCAGCCAGTCGCGATTCAGGGGGCATACCCAAGAGACCCAGTACTTC
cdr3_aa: CASSQSRFRGHTQETQYF

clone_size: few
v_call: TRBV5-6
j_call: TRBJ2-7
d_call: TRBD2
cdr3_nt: TGTGCCAGCAGCCCGGGACTAGCGGGGTCGTACGAGCAGTACTTC
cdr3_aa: CASSPGLAGSYEQYF

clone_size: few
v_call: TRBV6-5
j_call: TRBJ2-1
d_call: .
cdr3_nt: TGTGCCAGCAGTTCCCCGGGACGAGTAACCTACAATGAGCAGTTCTTC
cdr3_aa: CASSSPGRVTYNEQFF

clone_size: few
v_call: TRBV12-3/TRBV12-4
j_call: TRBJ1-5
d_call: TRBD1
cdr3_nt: TGTGCCAGCAGTTTGGGACAGAATTTACAGCCCCAGCATTTT
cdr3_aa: CASSLGQNLQPQHF

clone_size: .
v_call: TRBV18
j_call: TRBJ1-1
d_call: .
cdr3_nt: TGTGCCAGCTCACAGGGGTTCAACACTGAAGCTTTCTTT
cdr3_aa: CASSQGFNTEAFF

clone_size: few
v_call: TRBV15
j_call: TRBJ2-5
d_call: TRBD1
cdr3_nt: TGTGCCACCAGCAGAGGACTGACAGGGAATTTTATGGAGACCCAGTACTTC
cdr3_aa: CATSRGLTGNFMETQYF

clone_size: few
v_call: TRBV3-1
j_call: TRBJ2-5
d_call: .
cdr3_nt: TGTGCCAGCAGCCTGGCAGGGTTCGAGACCCAGTACTTC
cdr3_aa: CASSLAGFETQYF

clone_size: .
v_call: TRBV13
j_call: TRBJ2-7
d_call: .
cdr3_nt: TGTGCCAGCAGCTTAGGAGATCCGACCTACGAGCAGTACTTC
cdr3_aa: CASSLGDPTYEQYF

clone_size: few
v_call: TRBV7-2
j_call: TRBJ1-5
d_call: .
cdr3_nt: TGTGCCAGCAGCTTAGTGGTGGGCAGGGAGCCCCAGCATTTT
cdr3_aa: CASSLVVGREPQHF

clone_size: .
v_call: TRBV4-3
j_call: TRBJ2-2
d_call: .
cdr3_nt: TGCGCCAGCAGCCAAGTTCGAGGGTCGTCCACCGGGGAGCTGTTTTTT
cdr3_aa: CASSQVRGSSTGELFF

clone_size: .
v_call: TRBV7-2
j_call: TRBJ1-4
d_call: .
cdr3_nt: TGTGCCAGCAGCTTAATTAGTACCAATGAAAAACTGTTTTTT
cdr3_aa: CASSLISTNEKLFF

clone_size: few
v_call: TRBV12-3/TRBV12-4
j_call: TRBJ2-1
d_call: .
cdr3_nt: TGTGCCAGCAGATTCATAAATGATCAGTTCTTC
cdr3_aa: CASRFINDQFF

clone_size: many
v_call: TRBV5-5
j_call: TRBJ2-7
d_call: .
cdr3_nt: TGTGCCAGCAGCTTGAAGGGGCCCCCATACGAGCAGTACTTC
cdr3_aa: CASSLKGPPYEQYF

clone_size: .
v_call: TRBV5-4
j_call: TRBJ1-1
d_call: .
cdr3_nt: TGTGCCAGCAGCTTGAGGCAGGGGAGGGGCGCTTTCTTT
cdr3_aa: CASSLRQGRGAFF

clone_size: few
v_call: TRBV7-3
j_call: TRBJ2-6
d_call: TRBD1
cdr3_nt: TGTGCCAGCAGCGGACGGGACAGCTCTGGGGCCAACGTCCTGACTTTC
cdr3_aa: CASSGRDSSGANVLTF

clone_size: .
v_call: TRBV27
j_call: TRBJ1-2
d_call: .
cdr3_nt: TGTGCCAGCAGTTTATGGCAGGGCAGTGGCTACACCTTC
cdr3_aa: CASSLWQGSGYTF

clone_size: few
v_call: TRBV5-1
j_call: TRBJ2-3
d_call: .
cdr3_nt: TGCGCCAGCAGCCCTGGTAAATTCTCAAGCACAGATACGCAGTATTTT
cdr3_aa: CASSPGKFSSTDTQYF

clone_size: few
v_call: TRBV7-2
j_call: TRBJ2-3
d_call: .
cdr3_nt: TGTGCCAGCACTCGGGGGTACCTTAGCACAGATACGCAGTATTTT
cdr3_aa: CASTRGYLSTDTQYF

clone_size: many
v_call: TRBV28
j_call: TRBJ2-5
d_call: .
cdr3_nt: TGTGCCAGCAGTTTCGGTGCCGGGGAGACCCAGTACTTC
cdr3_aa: CASSFGAGETQYF

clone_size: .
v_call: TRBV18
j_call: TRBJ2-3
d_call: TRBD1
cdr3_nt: TGTGCCAGCTCACCCCAGGACAGGGGGACCGGCAGTACGCAGTATTTT
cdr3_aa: CASSPQDRGTGSTQYF

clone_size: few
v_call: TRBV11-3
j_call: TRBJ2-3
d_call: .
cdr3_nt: TGTGCCAGCAGCTTCCAGGGGACCTCTCGCACAGATACGCAGTATTTT
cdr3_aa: CASSFQGTSRTDTQYF

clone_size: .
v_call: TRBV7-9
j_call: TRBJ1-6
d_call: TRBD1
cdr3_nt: TGTGCCAGCAGCTCAGACAGGGGGGGTTCACCCCTCCACTTT
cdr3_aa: CASSSDRGGSPLHF

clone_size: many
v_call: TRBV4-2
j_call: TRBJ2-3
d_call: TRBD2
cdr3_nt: TGTGCCAGCAGCCAAGCGGGACTAGCCCCCACAGATACGCAGTATTTT
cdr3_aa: CASSQAGLAPTDTQYF

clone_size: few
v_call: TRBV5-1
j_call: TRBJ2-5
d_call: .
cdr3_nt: TGCGCCAGCAGGCCGCAGGGATCGCAAGAGACCCAGTACTTC
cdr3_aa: CASRPQGSQETQYF